This is a list of T cell receptor beta chains from one sample in a study of OX40 agonist ivuxolimab in advanced cancers. The data were produced by immunoSEQ multiplex PCR, yet TCRdb's version contains in-frame clones alone and is incomplete. The sample shows 90,000 to 100,000 clones, roughly nine tenths of them seen only once. The sample was CD4+ or CD8+ T cells sorted from blood, taken in a trial of the OX40 agonist ivuxolimab. The source of these receptors is an adult with an advanced solid tumor such as melanoma, head and neck, liver or kidney cancer. Both conserved end residues are part of each CDR3. D genes are given only for firm matches. Rows give clone size only sometimes, using once, few, many, or a class for an expanded clone.

clone size: NA; J gene: TRBJ2-3; D gene: TRBD2; V gene: TRBV30; CDR3 DNA: TGTGCCTGGAGTGTACTTCTAGCGGGAGCACCAGATACGCAGTATTTT; CDR3 protein: CAWSVLLAGAPDTQYF
clone size: NA; J gene: TRBJ2-1; D gene: NA; V gene: TRBV7-8; CDR3 DNA: TGTGCCAGCAGTGATTCGCTAAGATTTGGGAATGAGCAGTTCTTC; CDR3 protein: CASSDSLRFGNEQFF
clone size: NA; J gene: TRBJ2-7; D gene: NA; V gene: TRBV2; CDR3 DNA: TGTGCCAGCAGTGGGACAGCCTACGAGCAGTACTTC; CDR3 protein: CASSGTAYEQYF
clone size: NA; J gene: TRBJ2-1; D gene: NA; V gene: TRBV5-1; CDR3 DNA: TGCGCCAGCAGCCCACCCAGCGGGTATGAGCAGTTCTTC; CDR3 protein: CASSPPSGYEQFF
clone size: NA; J gene: TRBJ1-4; D gene: TRBD1; V gene: TRBV5-1; CDR3 DNA: TGCGCCAGCAGCCTCACCGGGACAGGGCCCGAAAAACTGTTTTTT; CDR3 protein: CASSLTGTGPEKLFF
clone size: NA; J gene: TRBJ1-3; D gene: NA; V gene: TRBV6-5; CDR3 DNA: TGTGCCAGCAGTTACTCCCCTGGAAACACCATATATTTT; CDR3 protein: CASSYSPGNTIYF
clone size: NA; J gene: TRBJ2-7; D gene: NA; V gene: TRBV2; CDR3 DNA: TGTGCCAGCAGCGACTCTACCGGGACCCCCCTCGAGCAGTACTTC; CDR3 protein: CASSDSTGTPLEQYF
clone size: NA; J gene: TRBJ1-2; D gene: TRBD1; V gene: TRBV10-2; CDR3 DNA: TGCGCCAGTACACCGGGACAGGGTAACTATGGCTACACCTTC; CDR3 protein: CASTPGQGNYGYTF
clone size: NA; J gene: TRBJ2-5; D gene: NA; V gene: TRBV30; CDR3 DNA: TGTGCCTGGAGTGTAAAGGGGAGCACAGAGACCCAGTACTTC; CDR3 protein: CAWSVKGSTETQYF
clone size: NA; J gene: TRBJ2-5; D gene: TRBD1; V gene: TRBV6-5; CDR3 DNA: TGTGCCAGCAGTAAAGACAGGGGGCTTGAGACCCAGTACTTC; CDR3 protein: CASSKDRGLETQYF
clone size: NA; J gene: TRBJ1-1; D gene: NA; V gene: TRBV4-3; CDR3 DNA: TGCGCCAGCAGCCGCAAGACAGGGAACACTGAAGCTTTCTTT; CDR3 protein: CASSRKTGNTEAFF
clone size: NA; J gene: TRBJ2-1; D gene: NA; V gene: TRBV5-1; CDR3 DNA: TGCGCCAGCAGCTTGGGCCTTAGTGGGGAGCAGTTCTTC; CDR3 protein: CASSLGLSGEQFF
clone size: NA; J gene: TRBJ2-5; D gene: TRBD1; V gene: TRBV30; CDR3 DNA: TGTGCCTGGAGTTGGGGACAGGGAGCCCAAGAGACCCAGTACTTC; CDR3 protein: CAWSWGQGAQETQYF
clone size: NA; J gene: TRBJ2-2; D gene: TRBD2; V gene: TRBV19; CDR3 DNA: TGTGCCAGTAGTATAGAAGGTAGCGGGACCGGGGAGCTGTTTTTT; CDR3 protein: CASSIEGSGTGELFF
clone size: NA; J gene: TRBJ1-2; D gene: NA; V gene: TRBV27; CDR3 DNA: TGTGCCAGCAGTTTATCTCTCGGGGACTATGGCTACACCTTC; CDR3 protein: CASSLSLGDYGYTF
clone size: NA; J gene: TRBJ2-1; D gene: NA; V gene: TRBV7-2; CDR3 DNA: TGTGCCAGCAGCTTAGCGCTGGTGGAGGGATATGAGCAGTTCTTC; CDR3 protein: CASSLALVEGYEQFF
clone size: NA; J gene: TRBJ1-1; D gene: NA; V gene: TRBV7-7; CDR3 DNA: TGTGCCAGCAGCGCAGGGGTGAGCACTGAAGCTTTCTTT; CDR3 protein: CASSAGVSTEAFF
clone size: few; J gene: TRBJ2-7; D gene: NA; V gene: TRBV11-1; CDR3 DNA: TGTGCCAGCACCCCGTGGCCCGCGGACGAGCAGTACTTC; CDR3 protein: CASTPWPADEQYF
clone size: NA; J gene: TRBJ1-4; D gene: TRBD1; V gene: TRBV18; CDR3 DNA: TGTGCCAGCTCACCAAACGGACAGGGAGCTGAAAAACTGTTTTTT; CDR3 protein: CASSPNGQGAEKLFF
clone size: once; J gene: TRBJ1-2; D gene: NA; V gene: TRBV28; CDR3 DNA: TGTGCCAGCCACACGTCAGGGACGAACTATGGCTACACCTTC; CDR3 protein: CASHTSGTNYGYTF
clone size: NA; J gene: TRBJ1-5; D gene: NA; V gene: TRBV5-8; CDR3 DNA: TGTGCCAGCAGCCCAGGCCCGAATCAGCCCCAGCATTTT; CDR3 protein: CASSPGPNQPQHF
clone size: NA; J gene: TRBJ2-5; D gene: NA; V gene: TRBV11-2; CDR3 DNA: TGTGCCAGCAGCTTTGACGGGTGGGAGACCCAGTACTTC; CDR3 protein: CASSFDGWETQYF
clone size: NA; J gene: TRBJ2-1; D gene: TRBD2; V gene: TRBV7-8; CDR3 DNA: TGTGCCGGAGCGGGAGGGCCTTTCTCTAACAATGAGCAGTTCTTC; CDR3 protein: CAGAGGPFSNNEQFF
clone size: NA; J gene: TRBJ1-3; D gene: TRBD1; V gene: TRBV7-2; CDR3 DNA: TGTGCCAGCAGCATAACCCAGGACAGGTCTAGGGGAAACACCATATATTTT; CDR3 protein: CASSITQDRSRGNTIYF
clone size: once; J gene: TRBJ2-1; D gene: NA; V gene: TRBV27; CDR3 DNA: TGTGCCAGCAGTGCCGACCAGGGTCCCTACAATGAGCAGTTCTTC; CDR3 protein: CASSADQGPYNEQFF